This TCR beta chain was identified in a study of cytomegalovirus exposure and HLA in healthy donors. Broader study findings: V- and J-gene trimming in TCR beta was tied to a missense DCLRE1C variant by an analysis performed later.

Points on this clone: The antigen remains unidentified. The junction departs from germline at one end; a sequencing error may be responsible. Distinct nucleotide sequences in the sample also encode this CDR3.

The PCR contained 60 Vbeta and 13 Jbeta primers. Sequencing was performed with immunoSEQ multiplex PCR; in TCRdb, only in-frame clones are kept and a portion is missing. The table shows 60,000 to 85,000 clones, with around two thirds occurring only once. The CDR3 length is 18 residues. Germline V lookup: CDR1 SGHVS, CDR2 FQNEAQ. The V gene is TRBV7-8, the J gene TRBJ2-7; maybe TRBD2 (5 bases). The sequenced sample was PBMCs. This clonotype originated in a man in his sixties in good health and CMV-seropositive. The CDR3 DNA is TGTGCCAGCAGTTTAGGTCCCGGAGGTCAGGTTTGGTCCTACGAGCAGTACTTC. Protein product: CASSLGPGGQVWSYEQYF.